This T cell receptor beta chain was recorded in a study of human T cells and chemical hapten exposure. Overall study context: A mostly female patient group had alopecia areata, totalis or universalis. Whole-study results and caveats: Expanded TCRs formed significantly more large CDR3 similarity clusters than controls.

Many counts were recorded for this clonotype. As yet, its antigen is unknown. Time point in this sample: patch test 1, 2 weeks after DPC sensitization. Treatment reported: therapeutic diphenylcyclopropenone sensitization with weekly scalp DPC. The total RNA was obtained from whole blood that was not fractionated. CDR3 length equals 13 residues. V gave up 4 bases and J gave up 0 bases, with 7 bases separating them. CDR1 and CDR2 (germline): PRHDT, FYEKMQ (reference sequence). The library tagged individual cDNA molecules with unique molecular identifiers. One entry per CDR3 protein, called by TCRdb with MiXCR from the RACE reads. Among about 360,000 distinct CDR3 sequences listed, roughly 4.8% were seen once.

Specimen: whole blood, collected in connection with sensitization to the hapten diphenylcyclopropenone (DPC). The chain employs TRBV13 and TRBJ2-7; D not certain. The receptor comes from a woman in her forties or fifties with alopecia areata. Some clones in this sample may be carry-over from other donors' samples. CDR3: CASSYPSSYEQYF. The CDR3, as DNA: TGTGCCAGCAGCTACCCGAGCTCCTACGAGCAGTACTTC.